Following are 11 T cell receptor beta chains from one sample sequenced in a study of blood T cell repertoires in COVID-19 (TCRdb year 2020). Preparation of the library involved the immunoSEQ multiplex PCR assay. What TCRdb holds here is the immuneACCESS table cut down to in-frame rearrangements. Part of the clones is not present; checked against another copy, under half of the missing clones reflect an unresolved V gene, and the others are unexplained. The sample profile shows about 83,000 clones; more than 85% of them were found once. The ten most abundant clones make up 7.5% to 9.5% of the sample. The sample consisted of peripheral blood. Every receptor here comes from a man older than 75 with active or convalescent COVID-19.

The CDR3 sequence is CASSFQADSPLHF. In DNA form, the CDR3 reads TGTGCCAGCAGCTTCCAAGCGGATTCACCCCTCCACTTT. The V gene is TRBV7-3, the J gene TRBJ1-6; D call uncertain. Germline CDR1 SGHTA, CDR2 FQGTGA. The length of the CDR3 is 13 residues. V was pared by 3 bases and J by 8 bases, with 8 bases between.

This chain's CDR3 is CASPGQGNTEAFF. The CDR3 bases are TGTGCCAGTCCTGGACAGGGGAACACTGAAGCTTTCTTT. This sequence joins TRBV19 and TRBJ1-1; TRBD1 agrees at 8 bases. Germline loops: CDR1 LNHDA, CDR2 SQIVND (reference sequence). The CDR3 sequence is 13 residues long. Trimming cost V 8 bases and J 1 base; bases outside gene matches: 3.

This sequence joins TRBV3-1 (or the pseudogene TRBV3-2) and TRBJ1-1; D gene unclear. CDR3 size: 14 residues. Trimming pared 4 bases from V and 2 bases from J, leaving 11 bases between. Looked up from germline, CDR1 is LGHDT and CDR2 is YNNKEL (reference sequence). CDR3 nucleotide sequence: TGTGCCAGCAGCCCCCGGCGGGTTAACACTGAAGCTTTCTTT. This translates into CASSPRRVNTEAFF.

The chain links TRBV19 to TRBJ1-5, with 7 bases lining up with TRBD1. The J segment lost 5 bases and the V segment lost 5 bases, leaving 6 bases of the junction unmatched. CDR3 length: 14 amino acids. Germline V lookup: CDR1 LNHDA, CDR2 SQIVND (reference sequence). This CDR3 reads CASSDRTGHQPQHF. CDR3 sequence (DNA): TGTGCCAGTAGTGACCGGACAGGTCATCAGCCCCAGCATTTT.

The genes are TRBV7-8 and TRBJ1-6, with no clear D. This CDR3 is 16 amino acids long. The germline V gene encodes CDR1 SGHVS and CDR2 FQNEAQ. V gave up 5 bases and J gave up 10 bases, with 21 bases separating them. The CDR3 loop is CASSPYGSRVKSPLHF. CDR3 sequence (DNA): TGTGCCAGCAGCCCATACGGATCCCGGGTTAAATCACCCCTCCACTTT.

The chain joins TRBV5-4 to TRBJ1-1, with D tentatively TRBD1 (5 bases). The CDR3 is 15 amino acids. The V gene lost 2 bases and the J gene lost 5 bases, with 16 bases spanning the gap. Germline V gene lookup returns CDR1 SGHNT and CDR2 YYREEE (reference sequence). CDR3 nucleotide sequence: TGTGCCAGCAGCTTATTAAGGGGCGTCAATACTGAAGCTTTCTTT. Protein product: CASSLLRGVNTEAFF. Filled out from reference TRBV5-4 and TRBJ1-1, the complete variable domain reads ETGVTQSPTHLIKTRGQQVTLRCSSQSGHNTVSWYQQALGQGPQFIFQYYREEENGRGNFPPRFSGLQFPNYSSELNVNALELDDSALYLCASSLLRGVNTEAFFGQGTRLTVV.

V gene TRBV19 combines with J gene TRBJ1-4; D is unclear. CDR1 and CDR2 from the germline V gene are LNHDA and SQIVND (reference sequence). The CDR3 consists of 14 residues. The germline V and J ends were trimmed by 1 base and 0 bases, with 3 bases remaining between them. In nucleotides, the CDR3 is TGTGCCAGTAGTATAGGAGCAACTAATGAAAAACTGTTTTTT. It translates to CASSIGATNEKLFF.

This clone has just one count. The CDR3 bases are TGTGCCAGCAGCCAGACACAGGGGGCGCCATATGGCTACACCTTC. This encodes CASSQTQGAPYGYTF. The chain has TRBV3-1 (or the pseudogene TRBV3-2) and TRBJ1-2, with 9 nucleotides matching TRBD1. V lost 3 bases and J lost 5; bases outside the gene matches: 7. The CDR3 is made up of 15 amino acids. Germline V gene sequence: CDR1 LGHDT, CDR2 YNNKEL (reference sequence).

The V call is TRBV5-1, the J call TRBJ1-2, with a tentative D call TRBD1 (5 bases). CDR3 length: 16 residues. With 0 bases removed from V and 4 bases from J, the gap between germline ends came to 16 bases. CDR1 is SGHRS, CDR2 YFSETQ, per germline. Here the CDR3 reads CASSLGAGTAGYGYTF. The CDR3 nucleotides read TGCGCCAGCAGCTTGGGGGCGGGGACGGCGGGCTATGGCTACACCTTC.

This clone was detected only once. The V and J genes are TRBV28 and TRBJ1-2, with 7 bases that match TRBD1. This CDR3 is 14 amino acids long. After removal of 6 bases from V and 0 bases from J, the junction contained 4 bases not matched to a gene. Germline CDR1 MDHEN, CDR2 SYDVKM. CDR3 DNA: TGTGCCAGCAGCCCAGGGGGAACTAACTATGGCTACACCTTC. Protein sequence: CASSPGGTNYGYTF.

The chain couples TRBV10-1 to TRBJ1-1; TRBD1 aligns across 9 bases. J lost 0 bases, V lost 1 base, and 6 bases had no gene match. The V gene's germline CDR1 is WNHNN and CDR2 SYGVQD (reference sequence). The CDR3 loop spans 17 amino acids. The CDR3 coding sequence is TGCGCCAGCAGTGAGTGGGGACAGGGTGCGATGAACACTGAAGCTTTCTTT. Its translation is CASSEWGQGAMNTEAFF.